A selection of T cell receptor beta chains follows, all from one sample in a study of Ad26.COV2.S vaccination and SARS-CoV-2 variants. The table came from immunoSEQ multiplex PCR; TCRdb's copy has only in-frame clones and leaves some out. The sample consists of about 280,000 clones, around 87% of them appearing once. The sample was peripheral blood, taken in a trial of Ad26.COV2.S vaccine versus placebo. These TCRs come from a person aged 18 to 65 who received the Ad26.COV2.S COVID-19 vaccine or a placebo. Each CDR3 is given with its conserved first and last residue. D genes are given only for firm matches. Clone size is not always given. Where it is, it says once, few, many or a class for expanded clones.

j_gene	d_gene	v_gene	abundance	CDR3aa	CDR3nt
TRBJ2-7	-	TRBV5-4	-	CASSLDLLGREQYF	TGTGCCAGCAGCTTGGATTTACTGGGCCGCGAGCAGTACTTC
TRBJ2-1	-	TRBV28	-	CASSVQRSYNEQFF	TGTGCCAGCAGTGTACAGCGATCCTACAATGAGCAGTTCTTC
TRBJ2-1	-	TRBV25-1	once	CASSESRNSWTEQFF	TGTGCCAGCAGTGAATCAAGGAACAGCTGGACTGAGCAGTTCTTC
TRBJ2-3	-	TRBV19	-	CASSIATADTQYF	TGTGCCAGTAGTATAGCTACGGCAGATACGCAGTATTTT
TRBJ2-2	-	TRBV7-2	-	CASSPGPYTNTGELFF	TGTGCCAGCAGCCCAGGGCCATATACGAACACCGGGGAGCTGTTTTTT
TRBJ2-7	TRBD1	TRBV30	-	CAWSPGQGTYEQYF	TGTGCCTGGAGTCCGGGACAGGGGACCTACGAGCAGTACTTC
TRBJ2-1	TRBD2	TRBV7-2	few	CASSLQAGGGNEQFF	TGTGCCAGCAGCTTACAAGCGGGGGGCGGCAATGAGCAGTTCTTC
TRBJ2-5	TRBD2	TRBV3-1/TRBV3-2	-	CASSSGLAPTRDF	TGTGCCAGCAGCTCAGGACTAGCCCCCACGCGGGACTTC
TRBJ2-3	-	TRBV4-2	few	CASSQVRDTSTDTQYF	TGTGCCAGCAGCCAAGTTCGGGACACCAGCACAGATACGCAGTATTTT
TRBJ2-3	TRBD2	TRBV7-6	-	CASSSPGLALPDTQYF	TGTGCCAGCAGCTCCCCGGGACTAGCTTTACCCGATACGCAGTATTTT
TRBJ2-3	-	TRBV6-2/TRBV6-3	once	CASSSWGKGTDTQYF	TGTGCCAGCAGTTCATGGGGCAAGGGGACAGATACGCAGTATTTT
TRBJ1-6	-	TRBV28	-	CASSLWDTNSPLHF	TGTGCCAGCAGTTTGTGGGACACTAATTCACCCCTCCACTTT
TRBJ2-2	-	TRBV18	-	CASSPNGELFF	TGTGCCAGCTCACCAAACGGGGAGCTGTTTTTT
TRBJ2-4	TRBD1	TRBV7-3	-	CASSLTAGGQGTKNIQYF	TGTGCCAGCAGCTTAACGGCCGGGGGACAGGGGACCAAAAACATTCAGTACTTC
TRBJ1-5	TRBD1	TRBV19	once	CASSTPGQTNQPQHF	TGTGCCAGTAGTACTCCGGGACAGACCAATCAGCCCCAGCATTTT